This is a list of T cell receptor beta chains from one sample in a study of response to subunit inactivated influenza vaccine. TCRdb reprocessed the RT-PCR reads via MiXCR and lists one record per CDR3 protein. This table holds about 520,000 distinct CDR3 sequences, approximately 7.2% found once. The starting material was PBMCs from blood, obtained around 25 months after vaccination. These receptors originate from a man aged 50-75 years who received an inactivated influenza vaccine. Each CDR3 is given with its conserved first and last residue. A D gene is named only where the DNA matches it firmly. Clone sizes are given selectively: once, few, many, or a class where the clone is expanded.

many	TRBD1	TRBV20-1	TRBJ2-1	CSAPPRGGTYNEQFF	TGCAGTGCTCCCCCTAGAGGGGGCACCTACAATGAGCAGTTCTTC
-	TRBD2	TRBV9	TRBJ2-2	CASSVVTASGDANTGELFF	TGTGCCAGCAGCGTAGTTACGGCTAGCGGGGACGCGAACACCGGGGAGCTGTTTTTT
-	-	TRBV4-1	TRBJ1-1	CASSRAGQQNTEAFF	TGCGCCAGCAGCCGCGCCGGACAGCAGAACACTGAAGCTTTCTTT
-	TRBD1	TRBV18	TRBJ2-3	CASSPQDRGNTQYF	TGTGCCAGCTCACCACAGGACAGGGGAAATACGCAGTATTTT
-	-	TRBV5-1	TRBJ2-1	CASSLGGDLYNEQFF	TGCGCCAGCAGCTTGGGCGGAGATCTTTACAATGAGCAGTTCTTC
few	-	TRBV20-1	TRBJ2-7	CSALRGFEQYF	TGCAGTGCTCTCCGTGGTTTCGAGCAGTACTTC
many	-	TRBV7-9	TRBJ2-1	CASSPSSARGWNEQFF	TGTGCCAGCAGCCCATCTAGCGCCAGGGGTTGGAATGAGCAGTTCTTC
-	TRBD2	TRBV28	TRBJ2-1	CASSTGTSGRREQFF	TGTGCCAGCAGTACAGGGACTAGCGGGAGGAGGGAGCAGTTCTTC
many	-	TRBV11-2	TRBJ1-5	CASSKDSNQPQHF	TGTGCCAGCAGCAAAGATAGCAATCAGCCCCAGCATTTT
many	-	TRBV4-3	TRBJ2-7	CASSQDLDVAIKREQYF	TGCGCCAGCAGCCAAGATCTCGATGTAGCAATTAAACGCGAGCAGTACTTC
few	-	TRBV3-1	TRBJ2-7	CASSQTTPYEQYF	TGTGCCAGCAGCCAAACTACCCCCTACGAGCAGTACTTC
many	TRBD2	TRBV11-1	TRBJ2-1	CASSAGLAGVYNEQFF	TGTGCCAGCAGCGCGGGACTAGCGGGAGTCTACAATGAGCAGTTCTTC
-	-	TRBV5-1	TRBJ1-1	CASSLDWLDTEAFF	TGCGCCAGCAGCTTAGATTGGTTGGACACTGAAGCTTTCTTT
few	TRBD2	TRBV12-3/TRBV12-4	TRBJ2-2	CASTLGTSDSGELFF	TGTGCCAGCACCTTGGGGACTAGCGACTCCGGGGAGCTGTTTTTT
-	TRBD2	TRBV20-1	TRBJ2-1	CSGTRREWSEQFF	TGCAGTGGGACTAGGCGGGAGTGGTCCGAGCAGTTCTTC
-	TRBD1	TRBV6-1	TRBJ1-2	CASSADRYRGYTF	TGTGCCAGCAGTGCGGACAGGTACCGAGGCTACACCTTC
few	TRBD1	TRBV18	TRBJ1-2	CASSSGTGISGYTF	TGTGCCAGCTCATCTGGGACAGGAATAAGTGGCTACACCTTC
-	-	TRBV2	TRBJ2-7	CASSERQTFTTGQYF	TGTGCCAGCAGTGAACGTCAGACTTTCACTACGGGGCAGTACTTC
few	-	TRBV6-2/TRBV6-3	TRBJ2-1	CASSYSWNEQFF	TGTGCCAGCAGTTATTCCTGGAATGAGCAGTTCTTC
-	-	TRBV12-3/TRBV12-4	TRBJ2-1	CASSLRVPPYNEQFF	TGTGCCAGCAGTCTCAGGGTTCCCCCCTATAATGAGCAGTTCTTC
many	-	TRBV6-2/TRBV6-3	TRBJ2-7	CASSFNFYEQYF	TGTGCCAGCAGTTTCAATTTCTACGAGCAGTACTTC
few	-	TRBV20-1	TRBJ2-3	CSATRHPSVDTQYF	TGCAGTGCCACGAGGCACCCTAGTGTCGATACGCAGTATTTT
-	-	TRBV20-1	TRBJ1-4	CSARVSGVGKLFF	TGCAGTGCTAGAGTGTCAGGGGTCGGAAAACTGTTTTTT
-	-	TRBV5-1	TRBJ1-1	CASSLRETRGTEAFF	TGCGCCAGCAGCTTGAGGGAGACGCGGGGGACTGAAGCTTTCTTT
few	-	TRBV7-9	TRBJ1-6	CASSPIGNHNSPLHF	TGTGCCAGCAGCCCTATCGGGAATCATAATTCACCCCTCCACTTT
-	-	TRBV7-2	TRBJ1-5	CASSLLLGGHQPQHF	TGTGCCAGCAGCTTATTGCTGGGGGGACATCAGCCCCAGCATTTT
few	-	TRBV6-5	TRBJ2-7	CASSYGSTYEQYF	TGTGCCAGCAGTTACGGATCAACCTACGAGCAGTACTTC
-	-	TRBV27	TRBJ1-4	CASRRDANAINEKLFF	TGTGCCAGCCGCCGGGACGCCAACGCCATTAATGAAAAACTGTTTTTT
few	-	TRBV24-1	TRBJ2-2	CATSDRGNMANTGELFF	TGTGCCACCAGTGACAGGGGCAATATGGCGAACACCGGGGAGCTGTTTTTT
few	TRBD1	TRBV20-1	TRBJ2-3	CSKGQGADTQYF	TGCAGTAAAGGGCAGGGGGCAGATACGCAGTATTTT
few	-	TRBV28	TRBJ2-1	CASSSSLAASYNEQFF	TGTGCCAGCAGTTCCTCATTAGCGGCCTCCTACAATGAGCAGTTCTTC
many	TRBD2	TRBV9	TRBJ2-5	CASSATSEKWGTQYF	TGTGCCAGCAGCGCGACTAGCGAAAAATGGGGGACCCAGTACTTC
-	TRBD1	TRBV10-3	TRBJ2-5	CAIKRTGDETQYF	TGTGCCATCAAGAGGACAGGGGATGAGACCCAGTACTTC
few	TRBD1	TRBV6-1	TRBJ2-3	CASSLTGRSSTDTQYF	TGTGCCAGCAGCCTGACAGGGCGGTCGAGCACAGATACGCAGTATTTT
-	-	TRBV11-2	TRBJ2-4	CASSLDLDNRPSSIQYF	TGTGCCAGCAGCTTAGATTTGGATAACAGGCCCTCATCTATTCAGTACTTC
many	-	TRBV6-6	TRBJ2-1	CASSYSAGGEQFF	TGTGCCAGCAGTTACTCAGCCGGAGGCGAGCAGTTCTTC
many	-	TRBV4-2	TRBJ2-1	CASSPQTRYNEQFF	TGTGCCAGCAGCCCCCAGACTAGATACAATGAGCAGTTCTTC
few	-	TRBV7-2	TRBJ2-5	CASSLGNTGYGETQYF	TGTGCCAGCAGCTTAGGGAACACGGGTTATGGAGAGACCCAGTACTTC
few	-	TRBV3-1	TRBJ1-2	CASSQIKEGGYTF	TGTGCCAGCAGCCAAATAAAGGAAGGTGGCTACACCTTC
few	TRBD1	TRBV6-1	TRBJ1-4	CASRQTGTGGEKLFF	TGTGCCAGCAGGCAGACCGGGACAGGGGGTGAAAAACTGTTTTTT
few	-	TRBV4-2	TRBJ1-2	CASSQGVGWVYGYTF	TGTGCCAGCAGCCAAGGTGTGGGTTGGGTCTATGGCTACACCTTC
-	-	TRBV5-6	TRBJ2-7	CASSYPGITSYEQYF	TGTGCCAGCAGCTATCCCGGGATCACCTCTTACGAGCAGTACTTC
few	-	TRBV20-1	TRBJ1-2	CSASPPEGRLRVGYTF	TGCAGTGCTAGTCCCCCCGAAGGCAGGCTACGAGTGGGCTACACCTTC
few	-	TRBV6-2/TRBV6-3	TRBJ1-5	CASSYSSQPQHF	TGTGCCAGCAGTTACTCTTCTCAGCCCCAGCATTTT
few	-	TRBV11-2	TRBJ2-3	CASRRTDLTDTQYF	TGTGCCAGTCGAAGGACCGACCTGACAGATACGCAGTATTTT